This paragraph reports one T cell receptor beta chain. Its antigen remains unidentified. No base qualities exist here, and no much larger clone lies one base off it. TCRbeta CDR3 regions were amplified from genomic DNA using the immunoSEQ Assay, a bias-controlled multiplex PCR. In the paper's pipeline: The number of nucleated cells in each sample was estimated from the amplification of reference gene primers within the assay. To quantify the absolute abundance of each unique TCRbeta CDR3 rearrangement, sequence reads were collapsed and filtered. Productive Simpson clonality was computed per sample as the square root of Simpson's diversity index over productive rearrangements. Held by TCRdb, this immuneACCESS table contains in-frame sequences only and omits some clones. Under half of the omission traces to an unresolved V gene where checked; the cause of the rest is unknown. V and J calls and clone size follow that table, whereas D and trimming were derived from the DNA. The sample yields approximately 61,000 clones; 83% were counted once. The leading ten clones occupy roughly a tenth of the sample.

These data originate in a study of blood T cell repertoires in COVID-19 (dated by TCRdb to about 2020). Study-wide context: Samples from collaborators originated in the United States, Italy and Spain and spanned both the acute and convalescent phases of COVID-19. The repertoires were released in a freely available public database intended as a resource for research on the immune response to SARS-CoV-2. Where available, HLA class I and class II types were obtained from metadata supplied by the sample provider rather than from assay-based typing. Sample metadata almost always included a de-identified subject ID, COVID-19 status, age in years and sex. Deeply sampled blood TCRbeta repertoires from subjects exposed to, actively infected with, or recovered from COVID-19 were included in the dataset. The samples were drawn from the first 160 participants of the ongoing ImmuneRACE study and from 1,254 subjects provided by 6 global collaborators. The material from the prospective study consisted of cDNA or gDNA derived from T cells, B-cell-depleted T cells, or PBMCs.

One collaborating source in Seattle enrolled patients while the patients were actively infected and followed the patients over time throughout the course of disease. The collaborating institutions used their own protocols to collect whole blood in K2EDTA tubes. For TCRbeta analysis, collaborators shipped samples in one of three forms: frozen whole blood, isolated PBMCs, or DNA extracted from either of those sample types. Findings and caveats that apply to the study as a whole: How much clinical and demographic metadata was included differed by source and by participant, and the metadata was provided uncurated.

The germline V gene supplies CDR1 MNHNS and CDR2 SASEGT. The CDR3, from cysteine to phenylalanine, totals 15 residues. Only the CDR3 region is kept as DNA, spanning 45 bases read in frame from base 1. Trimming takes 2 bases from V and 0 bases from J, and the germline ends sit 9 bases apart. Material: peripheral blood. This receptor chain uses TRBV6-1 and TRBJ2-3; TRBD1 is a possible D gene, resting on 5 matching bases. The clonotype comes from a man aged 50 to 60 with COVID-19, enrolled during active disease. The CDR3: CASSELTVSTDTQYF. The base sequence is TGTGCCAGCAGTGAATTGACAGTTAGCACAGATACGCAGTATTTT.